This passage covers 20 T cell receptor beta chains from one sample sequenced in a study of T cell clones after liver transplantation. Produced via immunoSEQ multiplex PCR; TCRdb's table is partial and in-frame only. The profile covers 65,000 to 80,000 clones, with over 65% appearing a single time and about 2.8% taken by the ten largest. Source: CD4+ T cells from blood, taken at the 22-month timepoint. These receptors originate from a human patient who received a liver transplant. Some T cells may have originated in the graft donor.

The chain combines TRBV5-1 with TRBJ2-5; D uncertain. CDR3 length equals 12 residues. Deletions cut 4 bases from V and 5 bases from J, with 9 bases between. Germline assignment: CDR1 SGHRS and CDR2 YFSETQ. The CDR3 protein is CASSREGETQYF. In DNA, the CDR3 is TGCGCCAGCAGCCGTGAAGGGGAGACCCAGTACTTC. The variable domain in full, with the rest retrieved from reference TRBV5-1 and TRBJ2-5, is KAGVTQTPRYLIKTRGQQVTLSCSPISGHRSVSWYQQTPGQGLQFLFEYFSETQRNKGNFPGRFSGRQFSNSRSEMNVSTLELGDSALYLCASSREGETQYFGPGTRLLVL.

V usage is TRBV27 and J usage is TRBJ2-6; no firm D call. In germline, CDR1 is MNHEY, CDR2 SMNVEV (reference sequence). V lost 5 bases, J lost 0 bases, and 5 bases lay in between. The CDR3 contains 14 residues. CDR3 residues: CASSIYSGANVLTF. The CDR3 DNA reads TGTGCCAGCAGTATATACTCTGGGGCCAACGTCCTGACTTTC.

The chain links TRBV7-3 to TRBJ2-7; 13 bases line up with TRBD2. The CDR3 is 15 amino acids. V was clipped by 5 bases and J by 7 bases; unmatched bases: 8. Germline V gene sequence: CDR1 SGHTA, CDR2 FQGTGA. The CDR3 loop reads CASSATSGRAREQYF. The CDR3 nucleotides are TGTGCCAGCAGCGCTACTAGCGGGAGGGCTCGGGAGCAGTACTTC.

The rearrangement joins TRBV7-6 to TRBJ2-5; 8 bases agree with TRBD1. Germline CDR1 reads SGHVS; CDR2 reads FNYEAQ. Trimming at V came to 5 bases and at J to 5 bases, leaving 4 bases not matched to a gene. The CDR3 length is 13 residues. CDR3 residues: CASSRDRGETQYF. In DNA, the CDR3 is TGTGCCAGCAGCCGAGACAGGGGTGAGACCCAGTACTTC.

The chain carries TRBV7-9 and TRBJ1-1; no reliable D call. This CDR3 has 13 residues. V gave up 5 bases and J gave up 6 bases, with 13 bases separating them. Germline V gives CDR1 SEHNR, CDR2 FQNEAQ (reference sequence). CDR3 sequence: CASSSDGEAEAFF. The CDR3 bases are TGTGCCAGCAGCAGCGACGGGGAGGCTGAAGCTTTCTTT.

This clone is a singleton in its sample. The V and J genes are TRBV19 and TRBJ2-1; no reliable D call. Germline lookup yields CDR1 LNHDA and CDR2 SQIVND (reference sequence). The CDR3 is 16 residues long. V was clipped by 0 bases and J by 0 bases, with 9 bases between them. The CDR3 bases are TGTGCCAGTAGTATAGAAGACTCGAGCTCCTACAATGAGCAGTTCTTC. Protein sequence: CASSIEDSSSYNEQFF.

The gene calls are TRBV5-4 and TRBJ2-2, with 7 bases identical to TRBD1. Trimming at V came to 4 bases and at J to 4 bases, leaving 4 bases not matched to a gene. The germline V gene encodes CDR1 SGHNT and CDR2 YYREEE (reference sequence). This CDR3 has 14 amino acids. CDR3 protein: CASSRQGSTGELFF. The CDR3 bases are TGTGCCAGCAGCCGACAGGGATCCACCGGGGAGCTGTTTTTT.

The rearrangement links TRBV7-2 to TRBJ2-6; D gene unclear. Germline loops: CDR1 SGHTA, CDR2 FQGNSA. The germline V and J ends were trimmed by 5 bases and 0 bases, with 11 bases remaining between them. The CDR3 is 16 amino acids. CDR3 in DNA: TGTGCCAGCAGCGCGCGTCACTTCTCTGGGGCCAACGTCCTGACTTTC. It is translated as CASSARHFSGANVLTF.

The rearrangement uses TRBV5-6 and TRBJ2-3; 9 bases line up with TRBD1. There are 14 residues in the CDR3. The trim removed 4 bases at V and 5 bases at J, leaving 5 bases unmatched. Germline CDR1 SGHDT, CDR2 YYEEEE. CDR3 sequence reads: CASSATGGIDTQYF. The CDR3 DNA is TGTGCCAGCAGCGCTACAGGGGGCATAGATACGCAGTATTTT.

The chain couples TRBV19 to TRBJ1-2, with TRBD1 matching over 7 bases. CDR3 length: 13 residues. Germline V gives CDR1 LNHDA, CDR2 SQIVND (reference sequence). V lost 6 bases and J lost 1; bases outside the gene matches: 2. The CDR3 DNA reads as TGTGCCAGTAGCACAGGGGTTAACTATGGCTACACCTTC. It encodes CASSTGVNYGYTF.

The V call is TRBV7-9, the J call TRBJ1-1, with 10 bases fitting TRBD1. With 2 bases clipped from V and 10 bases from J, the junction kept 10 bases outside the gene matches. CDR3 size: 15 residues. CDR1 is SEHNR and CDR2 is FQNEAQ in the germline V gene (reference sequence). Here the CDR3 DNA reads TGTGCCAGCAGCTTAACACTGGGACAGGGGAATATAGCTTTCTTT. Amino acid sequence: CASSLTLGQGNIAFF.

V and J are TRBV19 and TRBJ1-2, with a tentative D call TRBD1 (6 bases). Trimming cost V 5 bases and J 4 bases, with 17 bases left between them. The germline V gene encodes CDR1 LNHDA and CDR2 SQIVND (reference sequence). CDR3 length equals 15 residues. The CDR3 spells CASSLGEGQTYGYTF. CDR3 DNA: TGTGCCAGTAGTCTAGGGGAAGGACAGACCTATGGCTACACCTTC.

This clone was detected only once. The CDR3 DNA reads TGCGCCAGCAGCCAAGATATGGGTTGGGCCTACGAGCAGTACTTC. This sequence encodes CASSQDMGWAYEQYF. The rearrangement links TRBV4-3 to TRBJ2-7; the D is unclear. V lost 0 bases, J lost 2 bases, and 11 bases lay in between. The CDR3 sequence is 15 residues long. Germline CDR1 and CDR2: LGHNA and YSLEER.

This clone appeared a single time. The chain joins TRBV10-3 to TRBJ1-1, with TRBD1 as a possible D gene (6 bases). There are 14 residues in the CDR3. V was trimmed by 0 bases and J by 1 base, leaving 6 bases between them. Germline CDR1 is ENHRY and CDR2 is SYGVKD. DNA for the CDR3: TGTGCCATCAGTGAGTCGACAGGGAACACTGAAGCTTTCTTT. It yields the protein CAISESTGNTEAFF.

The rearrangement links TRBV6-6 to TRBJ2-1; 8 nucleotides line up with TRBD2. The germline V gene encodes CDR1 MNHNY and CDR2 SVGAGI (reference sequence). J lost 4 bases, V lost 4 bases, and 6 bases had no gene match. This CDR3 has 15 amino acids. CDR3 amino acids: CASSSAAGGYNEQFF. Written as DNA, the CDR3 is TGTGCCAGCAGTTCTGCTGCGGGAGGTTACAATGAGCAGTTCTTC.

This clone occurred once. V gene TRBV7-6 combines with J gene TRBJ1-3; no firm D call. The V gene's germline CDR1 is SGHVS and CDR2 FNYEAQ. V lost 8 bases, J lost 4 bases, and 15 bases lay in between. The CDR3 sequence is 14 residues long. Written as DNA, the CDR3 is TGTGCCAGCGGAGGTATCCAAGGAGGAAACACCATATATTTT. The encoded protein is CASGGIQGGNTIYF.

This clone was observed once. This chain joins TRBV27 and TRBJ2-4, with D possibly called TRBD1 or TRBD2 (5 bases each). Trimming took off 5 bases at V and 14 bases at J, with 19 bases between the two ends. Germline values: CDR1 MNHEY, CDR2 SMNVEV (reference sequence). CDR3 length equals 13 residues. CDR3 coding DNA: TGTGCCAGCAGTCCCATCCGAGGGACGAAGGAGTACTTC. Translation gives CASSPIRGTKEYF.

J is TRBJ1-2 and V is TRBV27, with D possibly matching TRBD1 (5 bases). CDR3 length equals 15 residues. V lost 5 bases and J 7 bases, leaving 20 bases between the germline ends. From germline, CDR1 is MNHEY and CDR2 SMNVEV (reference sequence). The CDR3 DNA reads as TGTGCCAGCAGTCCCCCCGGGACCCGGGAGGGTGGCTACACCTTC. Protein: CASSPPGTREGGYTF.

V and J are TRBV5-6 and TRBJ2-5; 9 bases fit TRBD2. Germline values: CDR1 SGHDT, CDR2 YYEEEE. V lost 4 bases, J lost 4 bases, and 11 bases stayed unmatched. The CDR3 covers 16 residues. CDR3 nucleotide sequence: TGTGCCAGCAGCCCCATTATGGCGGGAGGGGGAGAGACCCAGTACTTC. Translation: CASSPIMAGGGETQYF.

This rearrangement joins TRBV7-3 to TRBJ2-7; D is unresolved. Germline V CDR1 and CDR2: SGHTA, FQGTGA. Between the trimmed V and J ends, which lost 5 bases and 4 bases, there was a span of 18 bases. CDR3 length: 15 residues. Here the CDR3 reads CASSPGLGRSYEQYF. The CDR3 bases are TGTGCCAGCAGCCCCGGTCTAGGACGGAGTTACGAGCAGTACTTC. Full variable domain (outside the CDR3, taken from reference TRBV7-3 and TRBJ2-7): GAGVSQTPSNKVTEKGKYVELRCDPISGHTALYWYRQSLGQGPEFLIYFQGTGAADDSGLPNDRFFAVRPEGSVSTLKIQRTERGDSAVYLCASSPGLGRSYEQYFGPGTRLTVT.